The 12 T cell receptor beta chains presented below share a single source sample, sequenced in a study of blood T cell repertoires in COVID-19. The assay was immunoSEQ multiplex PCR, and TCRdb's table has in-frame clones only and misses some. The sample lists fewer than 80,000 clones, 89% occurring once. The sequenced sample consisted of peripheral blood. Receptors originate from a woman between 45 and 60 years old with active COVID-19.

The chain links TRBV7-3 to TRBJ2-3; 10 nucleotides agree with TRBD1. Looked up from germline, CDR1 is SGHTA and CDR2 is FQGTGA. This CDR3 spans 15 amino acids. V lost 3 bases to trimming and J lost 1 base; unmatched junction nucleotides: 1. The CDR3 here is CASSLTGGRTDTQYF. For the CDR3, the DNA is TGTGCCAGCAGCTTGACAGGGGGCCGCACAGATACGCAGTATTTT.

The chain uses TRBV11-3 and TRBJ2-3; tentative D call: TRBD2 (5 bases). The CDR3 spans 15 residues. Trimming cost V 3 bases and J 2 bases, with 12 bases left between them. CDR1 is SGHNT and CDR2 is YENEEA in the germline V gene. In nucleotides, the CDR3 is TGTGCCAGCAGCTTTAGTGGGAGAGACACAGATACGCAGTATTTT. Amino acid sequence: CASSFSGRDTDTQYF.

V and J are TRBV2 and TRBJ2-2; perhaps TRBD1 as D (6 bases). Trimming took off 6 bases at V and 7 bases at J, with 15 bases between the two ends. The CDR3 totals 14 residues. Germline assignment: CDR1 SNHLY and CDR2 FYNNEI. CDR3 nucleotides: TGTGCCAGCAGGGACCGGGACATAGACGGGGAGCTGTTTTTT. Translated, it gives CASRDRDIDGELFF.

V usage is TRBV18 and J usage is TRBJ1-6; 7 bases match TRBD1. V trimming: 3 bases; J trimming: 5 bases; junction bases outside the gene matches: 4. The CDR3 totals 15 residues. Germline lookup yields CDR1 KGHSH and CDR2 LQKENI. The CDR3 sequence is CASSPGTADNSPLHF. The DNA of the CDR3 is TGTGCCAGCTCACCGGGGACAGCCGATAATTCACCCCTCCACTTT.

This chain joins TRBV6-5 and TRBJ1-2; TRBD1 matches at 9 bases. This CDR3 contains 15 residues. The germline gives CDR1 MNHEY, CDR2 SVGAGI. The junction had 3 bases not matched to a gene; V was cut back by 0 bases and J by 4 bases. For the CDR3, the DNA is TGTGCCAGCAGTTACTCAGGGACAGGGCTCTATGGCTACACCTTC. It yields the protein CASSYSGTGLYGYTF.

As regards this clone: The sample contains more than one DNA sequence encoding this CDR3. J is TRBJ2-5 and V is TRBV5-1; D possibly corresponds to TRBD2 (5 bases). Per germline, CDR1 SGHRS and CDR2 YFSETQ. With 0 bases removed from V and 4 bases from J, the gap between germline ends came to 10 bases. This CDR3 is 14 amino acids long. The CDR3 bases are TGCGCCAGCAGCTTGGCGGGGTTAGGAGAGACCCAGTACTTC. Translated, it gives CASSLAGLGETQYF.

This chain joins TRBV28 and TRBJ2-1, with a weak D call TRBD2 (5 bases). In germline, CDR1 is MDHEN, CDR2 SYDVKM. With 3 bases removed from V and 7 bases from J, the gap between germline ends came to 7 bases. The CDR3 runs 12 residues. The CDR3 sequence is CASSFTGNEQFF. As DNA, the CDR3 is TGTGCCAGCAGTTTTACGGGGAATGAGCAGTTCTTC. The full variable domain, completed using reference TRBV28 and TRBJ2-1, is DVKVTQSSRYLVKRTGEKVFLECVQDMDHENMFWYRQDPGLGLRLIYFSYDVKMKEKGDIPEGYSVSREKKERFSLILESASTNQTSMYLCASSFTGNEQFFGPGTRLTVL.

The chain combines TRBV5-8 with TRBJ2-7; TRBD1 matches at 7 bases. The CDR3 extends over 13 amino acids. V was pared by 4 bases and J by 2 bases, with 3 bases of the junction left unmatched. The germline V gene has CDR1 SGHTS and CDR2 YDEGEE. The CDR3 DNA reads TGTGCCAGCAGCCGGGACAGAGCCTACGAGCAGTACTTC. It specifies CASSRDRAYEQYF.

The chain couples TRBV19 to TRBJ1-1; no reliable D call. Germline V gene sequence: CDR1 LNHDA, CDR2 SQIVND (reference sequence). This CDR3 region has 12 residues. The V and J ends lost 8 bases and 6 bases respectively, with 13 bases between them. The CDR3 coding sequence is TGTGCCAGTCAACCCCGTAGAGCTGAAGCTTTCTTT. This encodes CASQPRRAEAFF.

This clone was observed once. The V call is TRBV11-2, the J call TRBJ2-7; 7 nucleotides match TRBD1. The CDR3 totals 14 residues. CDR1 SGHAT and CDR2 FQNNGV come from the germline V gene. The V and J ends lost 5 bases and 0 bases, in that order; junction bases with no gene match: 4. CDR3: CASSQGQISYEQYF. Here the CDR3 DNA reads TGTGCCAGCAGCCAGGGACAGATCTCCTACGAGCAGTACTTC.

CDR3 loop: CASSLGEGGPSGNTIYF. The CDR3 DNA reads TGTGCCAGCAGCTTAGGAGAAGGCGGTCCCTCTGGAAACACCATATATTTT. The rearrangement links TRBV11-2 to TRBJ1-3, with D hard to call. Trimming stripped 1 base from V and 0 bases from J, with 13 bases between. CDR3 size: 17 residues. Germline CDR1 and CDR2: SGHAT and FQNNGV.

The chain combines TRBV4-1 with TRBJ2-1, with 14 bases that match TRBD2. The CDR3 totals 16 residues. V lost 8 bases to trimming and J lost 8 bases; unmatched junction nucleotides: 11. Germline assignment: CDR1 MGHRA and CDR2 YSYEKL. The CDR3 region is CASSAGLAGVGDEQFF. The CDR3 DNA reads TGCGCCAGCTCCGCGGGACTAGCGGGAGTTGGGGATGAGCAGTTCTTC.